This section outlines one TCR beta chain sequence together with its context. Antigen unknown. V shed 3 bases and J shed 0 bases, with 9 bases lying between them. This CDR3 comprises 15 residues. Germline V CDR1 and CDR2: SGHRS, YFSETQ. The sample originates from a study of T cells after yellow fever vaccination. They built TCR cDNA with 5'RACE template switching, a step that put in a universal primer site and UMIs. In TCRdb, the 5' RACE reads were re-called with MiXCR into one record per CDR3 protein. The sample includes approximately 580,000 distinct CDR3 sequences, 17% of them seen just once. General study findings and limits: Clonotype sharing between CD4 and CD8 compartments was small. Among primary-vaccination clones, most reappeared after the booster, at roughly 95% for CD4 and roughly 88% for CD8.

The sample here was PBMCs, taken 4 to 5 days after the first yellow fever vaccination. The receptor was derived from a man between 18 and 35 years old who received the YFV17D yellow fever vaccine. The chain joins TRBV5-1 to TRBJ1-4; D not certain. CDR3 loop: CASSWAGATNEKLFF. The CDR3 nucleotides read TGCGCCAGCAGCTGGGCGGGTGCAACTAATGAAAAACTGTTTTTT.